This is a list of T cell receptor beta chains from one sample in a study of post-analysis software for immune sequencing data. TCRdb recomputed calls from the PCR reads with MiXCR, one row per CDR3 protein. The data contain 700,000 to 800,000 distinct CDR3 sequences, 25% to 30% of them singletons. Material for sequencing was blood. These receptors originate from a girl aged 5-17 years with multiple sclerosis. Each CDR3 is given without its conserved first and last residue. Fields, in order: V gene, CDR3 protein.

v_gene: TRBV20-1
CDR3aa: SGYIAAETQY

v_gene: TRBV29-1
CDR3aa: SVLNLGPISYEQY

v_gene: TRBV24-1
CDR3aa: ATSDTPGTQQY

v_gene: TRBV4-3
CDR3aa: ASSQDSSGVTDTQY

v_gene: TRBV20-1
CDR3aa: SASRPGTFEQY

v_gene: TRBV15
CDR3aa: ATSTLAGGDTQY

v_gene: TRBV5-1
CDR3aa: ASSRGGANEKLF

v_gene: TRBV28
CDR3aa: ASSSGTGGFYEQY

v_gene: TRBV20-1
CDR3aa: SAGPLAGFTDTQY

v_gene: TRBV6-5
CDR3aa: ASRTAASYEQY

v_gene: TRBV20-1
CDR3aa: SARDLAGLAKNIQY

v_gene: TRBV7-2
CDR3aa: ASSLVGSKSSYEQY

v_gene: TRBV11-2
CDR3aa: ASSLDRVSERGKETQY

v_gene: TRBV4-3
CDR3aa: ASSLRSGSFTDTQY

v_gene: TRBV10-3
CDR3aa: AISEQKDRGYGYT

v_gene: TRBV7-2
CDR3aa: ASSLGGSITDTQY

v_gene: TRBV12-3/TRBV12-4
CDR3aa: ASSLDSESYNEQF